The TCR beta chain under discussion was sequenced for a study of T cells after somatic rescue of genetic block. TCRdb's table, derived via immunoSEQ multiplex PCR, lists solely in-frame clones and lacks some. This sample has approximately 14,000 clones; approximately 70% occur once, and the top ten carry around 21%. CDR3 length: 14 amino acids. Looked up from germline, CDR1 is SGHDT and CDR2 is YYEEEE. The sample was peripheral blood mononuclear cells (PBMCs). The receptor was isolated from a boy younger than 18. This rearrangement joins TRBV5-6 to TRBJ2-5, with no clear D. The end of the DNA is better explained by TRBJ2-7, so the J call may be wrong. Written as DNA, the CDR3 is TGTGCCAGCAGCTTGGCCCTCCATTCATACGAGCAGTACTTC. It specifies CASSLALHSYEQYF.